The following is a T cell receptor (beta chain) sequence with its context. The data originate from a study of control samples from healthy donors and cancer patients. Method: immunoSEQ multiplex PCR; TCRdb's copy keeps in-frame clones and lacks some. The sample lists 150,000 to 200,000 clones; approximately 94% were seen once. Sequenced material: blood. This receptor was identified in a woman aged 18 to 35 in good health.

CDR3 sequence reads: CASSLVNEQFF. The CDR3 nucleotides read TGTGCCAGCAGTTTGGTCAATGAGCAGTTCTTC. The rearrangement uses TRBV28 and TRBJ2-1; D is undetermined. V was trimmed by 3 bases and J by 6 bases, leaving 3 bases between them. There are 11 residues in the CDR3. Per germline, CDR1 MDHEN and CDR2 SYDVKM.